The T cell receptor (beta chain) under discussion was sequenced for a study of blood T cell repertoires in COVID-19. CDR1 is SNHLY and CDR2 is FYNNEI in the germline V gene. The CDR3 loop spans 13 amino acids. Trimming pared 8 bases from V and 4 bases from J, leaving 12 bases between. Study processing details: Estimation of nucleated cell counts relied on the amplification of reference gene primers. Clones were read by immunoSEQ multiplex PCR, and TCRdb kept only the in-frame ones, dropping some. V and J calls and clone size come straight from that table; D and trimming were deduced from the DNA. The sample has under 350,000 clones; roughly 90% are singletons.

The sequence derives from a man in his forties with acute or convalescent COVID-19. Sequencing was done on a sample of peripheral blood. This chain links TRBV2 with TRBJ1-5; no clear D. For the CDR3, the DNA is TGTGCCAGCTCTGACGAGCGGAATCAGCCCCAGCATTTT. Its protein product is CASSDERNQPQHF.